This T cell receptor (beta chain) was sequenced for a study of cytomegalovirus exposure and HLA in healthy donors. On the study more broadly: Some 85 million unique TCRs from HLA-typed donors were held in an early data release. Study-wide findings and caveats: It was reported that TCR beta sequences correctly inferred the HLA-A and HLA-B alleles for most subjects.

This PCR relied on a set of 60 Vbeta primers and 13 Jbeta primers. The repertoire was sequenced with immunoSEQ multiplex PCR; TCRdb's copy has only in-frame clones and lacks some. Of 150,000 to 200,000 clones listed, around 75% are singletons. With regard to this clone: Its antigen is not identified.

Germline CDR1 is SNHLY and CDR2 is FYNNEI. Trimming cost V 6 bases and J 2 bases; bases outside gene matches: 16. The CDR3 extends over 19 amino acids. Sequenced: PBMCs. The source is a man aged 18 to 30 in good health and CMV-seropositive. The chain is built from TRBV2 and TRBJ2-6; 7 bases fit TRBD2. CDR3: CASSGTWGGSSAGANVLTF. In DNA, the CDR3 is TGTGCCAGCAGCGGTACTTGGGGCGGGAGCTCCGCTGGGGCCAACGTCCTGACTTTC.